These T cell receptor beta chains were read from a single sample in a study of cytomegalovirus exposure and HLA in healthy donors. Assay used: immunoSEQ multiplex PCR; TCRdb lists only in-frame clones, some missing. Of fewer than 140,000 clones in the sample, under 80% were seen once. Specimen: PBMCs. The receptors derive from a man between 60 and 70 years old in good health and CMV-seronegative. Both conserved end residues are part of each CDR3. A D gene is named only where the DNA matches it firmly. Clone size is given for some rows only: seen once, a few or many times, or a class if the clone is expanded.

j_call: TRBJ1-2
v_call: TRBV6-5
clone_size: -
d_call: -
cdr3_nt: TGTGCCAGCAGTTACTCGGGCGCTTATCACTTC
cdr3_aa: CASSYSGAYHF

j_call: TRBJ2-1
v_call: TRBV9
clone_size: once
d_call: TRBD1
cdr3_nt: TGTGCCAGCAGCGTGGGGGATGGACAGGGATTCGGTGAGCAGTTCTTC
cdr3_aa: CASSVGDGQGFGEQFF

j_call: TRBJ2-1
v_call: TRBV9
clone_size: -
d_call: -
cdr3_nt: TGTGCCAGCAGCGTAGGCCGGGGGTCTTACAATGAGCAGTTCTTC
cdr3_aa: CASSVGRGSYNEQFF

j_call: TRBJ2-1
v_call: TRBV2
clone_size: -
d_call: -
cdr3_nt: TGTGCCAGCACGGGACTAGGGGGCCGCGGGGGGCAGTTCTTC
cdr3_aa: CASTGLGGRGGQFF

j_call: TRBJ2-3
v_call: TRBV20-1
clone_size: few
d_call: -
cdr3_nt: TGCAGTGCTAGTAAGGGGGATACGCAGTATTTT
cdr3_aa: CSASKGDTQYF

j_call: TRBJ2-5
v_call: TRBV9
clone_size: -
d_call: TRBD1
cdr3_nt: TGTGCCAGCAGCGTAGGGACAGGAGCGACCCAGTACTTC
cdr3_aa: CASSVGTGATQYF

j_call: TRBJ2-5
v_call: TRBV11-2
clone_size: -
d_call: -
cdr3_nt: TGTGCCAGCAGCTTAGGAGGGACCAGAGCGGGCGAGACCCAGTACTTC
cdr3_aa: CASSLGGTRAGETQYF

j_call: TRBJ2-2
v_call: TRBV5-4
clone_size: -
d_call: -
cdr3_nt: TGTGCCAGCAGCTTGGTTCCAGCGGCGAACACCGGGGAGCTGTTTTTT
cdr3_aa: CASSLVPAANTGELFF

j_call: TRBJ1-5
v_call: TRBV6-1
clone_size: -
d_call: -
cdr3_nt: TGTGCCAGCATTGGGGGGGCCCGCCGGGATCAGCCCCAGCATTTT
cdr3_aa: CASIGGARRDQPQHF

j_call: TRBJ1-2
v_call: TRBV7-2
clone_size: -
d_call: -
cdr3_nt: TGTGCCAGCAGCTTTAAGCGGGGAATGGACTATGGCTACACCTTC
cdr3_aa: CASSFKRGMDYGYTF